The 23 T cell receptor beta chains below were found in one sample sequenced in a study of T cells in Graves' hyperthyroidism and ophthalmopathy. There were TCR beta CDR3 regions amplified from RNA transcripts. First-round RT-PCR with HTBI primers amplified the TCR CDR3 region. TCRdb re-analysed the multiplex PCR reads in MiXCR, keeping a single row per CDR3 protein. The table shows under 700,000 distinct CDR3 sequences, with 46% occurring only once. The sequencing sample was made of peripheral blood or thyroid tissue (not recorded which). These receptors came from a woman aged 18-30 years with Graves' hyperthyroidism.

The V gene is TRBV2, the J gene TRBJ2-7, with 9 bases lining up with TRBD2. The DNA end lines up better with TRBJ2-4; the J call may be wrong. CDR3 length: 17 amino acids. Germline lookup yields CDR1 SNHLY and CDR2 FYNNEI. CDR3 DNA sequence: TGTGCCAGCAGTTGGCTAGCGGGACGGGACGCCAAAAACATTCAGTACTTC. Translated, it gives CASSWLAGRDAKNIQYF.

The J gene is TRBJ2-6, the V gene TRBV10-3; perhaps D is TRBD1 or TRBD2 (5 bases each). Trimming pared 5 bases from V and 2 bases from J, leaving 13 bases between. The germline CDR1 and CDR2 sequences are ENHRY and SYGVKD. There are 16 residues in the CDR3. CDR3 sequence: CAISPPGAPGANVLTF. For the CDR3, the DNA is TGTGCCATCAGTCCACCCGGGGCGCCTGGGGCCAACGTCCTGACTTTC.

The V call is TRBV7-2, the J call TRBJ1-2, with D possibly TRBD1 on 5 matching bases. The V gene lost 1 base and the J gene lost 6 bases, with 18 bases spanning the gap. The CDR3 extends over 16 amino acids. Germline CDR1 is SGHTA and CDR2 is FQGNSA. CDR3 sequence (DNA): TGTGCCAGCAGCTTAGGGGAGGCCGGGACGAGTGATGGCTACACCTTC. Amino acids: CASSLGEAGTSDGYTF.

Details on this clonotype: It may be a read error: a sequence one base away is much more abundant. This chain connects TRBV2 to TRBJ1-5, with TRBD1 matching over 12 bases. CDR3 size: 15 residues. The germline V gene has CDR1 SNHLY and CDR2 FYNNEI. Trimming at V came to 8 bases and at J to 6 bases, leaving 8 bases not matched to a gene. In nucleotides, the CDR3 is TGTGCCAGCGGGACAGGGGGCGGGCGCGGTCAGCCCCAGCATTTT. Protein: CASGTGGGRGQPQHF.

This clonotype has at least ten counts. The chain has TRBV7-9 and TRBJ1-2; D call uncertain. The CDR3 has 12 residues. V was trimmed by 6 bases and J by 7 bases, leaving 12 bases between them. Germline CDR1 SEHNR, CDR2 FQNEAQ (reference sequence). The CDR3 nucleotides are TGTGCCAGCAGTTCCACTGGTCTTGGCTACACCTTC. Amino acids: CASSSTGLGYTF.

This chain connects TRBV10-3 to TRBJ2-7; D gene uncertain. This CDR3 has 12 amino acids. The germline V gene encodes CDR1 ENHRY and CDR2 SYGVKD. The germline V and J ends were trimmed by 5 bases and 4 bases, with 9 bases remaining between them. CDR3 residues: CAISSQVYEQYF. For the CDR3, the DNA is TGTGCCATCAGTTCCCAGGTATACGAGCAGTACTTC.

This clonotype has at least ten counts. The rearrangement joins TRBV25-1 to TRBJ2-5, with D perhaps matching TRBD2 (6 bases). The CDR3 has 13 residues. Per the germline V gene, CDR1 is MGHDK and CDR2 is SYGVNS. V was cut by 10 bases and J by 2 bases, with 14 bases left in between. The CDR3 DNA sequence: TGTGCCATCATGGGAGGCCCACAAGAGACCCAGTACTTC. Translated: CAIMGGPQETQYF.

The genes are TRBV7-2 and TRBJ1-5; D may be TRBD1 (5 bases). Germline V CDR1 and CDR2: SGHTA, FQGNSA. Trimming shortened V by 5 bases and J by 6 bases, and 20 bases separated the two germline ends. The CDR3 is 16 residues long. The CDR3 sequence is CASSRWDSGPTQPQHF. The CDR3 DNA follows: TGTGCCAGCAGCCGGTGGGACTCAGGGCCGACTCAGCCCCAGCATTTT.

J is TRBJ1-2 and V is TRBV7-2; unclear D gene. Between the trimmed V and J ends, which lost 5 bases and 3 bases, there was a span of 4 bases. Germline V gives CDR1 SGHTA, CDR2 FQGNSA. The CDR3 is 11 amino acids. The CDR3 loop is CASSVDYGYTF. As DNA, the CDR3 is TGTGCCAGCAGCGTGGACTATGGCTACACCTTC.

The gene calls are TRBV25-1 and TRBJ1-6; D might be TRBD1 (5 bases). V lost 10 bases to trimming and J lost 6 bases, with 13 bases between them. Germline V gives CDR1 MGHDK, CDR2 SYGVNS. The CDR3 consists of 13 residues. Written as DNA, the CDR3 is TGTGCCATCCAGGGAGGGCCTAATTCACCCCTCCACTTT. Its protein product is CAIQGGPNSPLHF.

This chain joins TRBV5-1 and TRBJ2-2, with D perhaps assigned TRBD1 or TRBD2 (6 bases each). There are 14 residues in the CDR3. CDR1 is SGHRS, CDR2 YFSETQ, per germline. Trimming removed 7 bases at V and 7 bases at J, with 17 bases between. The CDR3 is CASRPFGGHGELFF. The DNA of the CDR3 is TGCGCCAGCCGCCCGTTCGGGGGCCACGGGGAGCTGTTTTTT.

This clonotype was observed a few times. The rearrangement joins TRBV9 to TRBJ2-5, with a possible D match to TRBD2 (6 bases). The germline V gene has CDR1 SGDLS and CDR2 YYNGEE. This CDR3 is 14 amino acids long. V was clipped by 0 bases and J by 4 bases, with 10 bases between them. The CDR3 region has the DNA TGTGCCAGCAGCGTAGATGCGGGGAGAGAGACCCAGTACTTC. Protein: CASSVDAGRETQYF.

V and J are TRBV25-1 and TRBJ1-5, with D perhaps TRBD1 (5 bases). The CDR3 runs to 17 residues. Germline CDR1 and CDR2: MGHDK and SYGVNS. Trimming removed 4 bases at V and 0 bases at J, with 16 bases between. CDR3 nucleotides: TGTGCCAGCAGTGCTAGACGGGGGGGAAATAGCAATCAGCCCCAGCATTTT. It yields the protein CASSARRGGNSNQPQHF.

This chain connects TRBV20-1 to TRBJ2-7, with D perhaps TRBD2 (6 bases). The V gene lost 0 bases and the J gene lost 5 bases, with 14 bases spanning the gap. This CDR3 is built from 14 residues. The germline V gene encodes CDR1 DFQATT and CDR2 SNEGSKA (reference sequence). The CDR3 sequence: CSARDRRAQNEQYF. CDR3 coding DNA: TGCAGTGCTAGAGATCGGAGGGCCCAGAACGAGCAGTACTTC.

Note on this clonotype: No conserved phenylalanine or tryptophan is present at the end of the CDR3, so a read error is the likely explanation. The V gene is TRBV2, the J gene TRBJ1-2; TRBD1 matches 9 bases. Germline trimming cut 2 bases from V and 5 bases from J; bases unmatched to any gene: 6. This CDR3 is 15 amino acids long. Germline CDR1 and CDR2: SNHLY and FYNNEI. Written as DNA, the CDR3 is TGTGCCAGCAGTGAAATTGGGACAGGGACGTATGGCTACACCCTC. Its protein is CASSEIGTGTYGYTL.

This clonotype was seen a few times. The rearrangement joins TRBV20-1 to TRBJ2-5; D is possibly TRBD1 (6 bases). This CDR3 region has 12 residues. Germline V CDR1 and CDR2: DFQATT, SNEGSKA (reference sequence). Between the trimmed V and J ends, which lost 6 bases and 1 base, there was a span of 9 bases. Written as DNA, the CDR3 is TGCAGTGCGGGGGCCTTCCAAGAGACCCAGTACTTC. It codes for CSAGAFQETQYF.

J is TRBJ1-4 and V is TRBV12-3 or TRBV12-4; 8 bases line up with TRBD1. The CDR3 extends over 15 amino acids. With 5 bases clipped from V and 7 bases from J, the junction kept 9 bases outside the gene matches. This CDR3 is CASSPQGGTGEKLFF. CDR3 nucleotide sequence: TGTGCCAGCAGTCCCCAGGGTGGGACAGGTGAAAAACTGTTTTTT.

This clonotype showed up many times. This rearrangement joins TRBV2 to TRBJ1-5; D not certain. CDR1 is SNHLY and CDR2 is FYNNEI in the germline V gene. Between the trimmed V and J ends, which lost 4 bases and 5 bases, there was a span of 12 bases. This CDR3 region has 14 residues. CDR3 sequence: CASSGILRDQPQHF. For the CDR3, the DNA is TGTGCCAGCAGTGGGATTCTTAGGGATCAGCCCCAGCATTTT. The entire variable domain, with the rest obtained from reference TRBV2 and TRBJ1-5, is as follows: EPEVTQTPSHQVTQMGQEVILRCVPISNHLYFYWYRQILGQKVEFLVSFYNNEISEKSEIFDDQFSVERPDGSNFTLKIRSTKLEDSAMYFCASSGILRDQPQHFGDGTRLSIL.

V usage is TRBV27 and J usage is TRBJ2-7; a possible D gene is TRBD2 (5 bases). Germline CDR1 is MNHEY and CDR2 is SMNVEV (reference sequence). The CDR3 runs 14 residues. Trimming left V 6 bases short and J 5 bases short, with 17 bases between. CDR3 DNA sequence: TGTGCCAGCAGACGGACTCCGGGCATGGACGAGCAGTACTTC. Translated: CASRRTPGMDEQYF.

At least ten counts were recorded for this clonotype. V gene TRBV10-1 combines with J gene TRBJ2-2; no firm D call. V was cut by 2 bases and J by 7 bases, with 8 bases left in between. Germline CDR1 reads WNHNN; CDR2 reads SYGVQD (reference sequence). The CDR3 totals 13 residues. CDR3 sequence: CASSEVVGGELFF. The CDR3 nucleotides are TGCGCCAGCAGTGAGGTTGTGGGCGGGGAGCTGTTTTTT.

V and J are TRBV10-3 and TRBJ2-7; D is undetermined. The last part of the DNA fits TRBJ2-5 better; the J call may be wrong. CDR1 and CDR2 from the germline V gene are ENHRY and SYGVKD. The CDR3 contains 15 residues. CDR3 DNA: TGTGCCATCAGTGCGTTATCCGACAACCAAGAGACCCAGTACTTC. It codes for CAISALSDNQETQYF.

V usage is TRBV14 and J usage is TRBJ1-2; D call uncertain. Germline lookup yields CDR1 SGHDN and CDR2 FVKESK. This CDR3 is built from 15 residues. V lost 4 bases to trimming and J lost 2 bases, with 14 bases between them. The CDR3 is CASSPTRYGNYGYTF. CDR3 DNA sequence: TGTGCCAGCAGCCCAACACGATACGGAAACTATGGCTACACCTTC.

V is TRBV7-6 and J is TRBJ1-4; TRBD1 agrees at 7 bases. J was trimmed by 8 bases and V by 10 bases; bases with no gene match: 10. The length of the CDR3 is 13 residues. Germline V lookup: CDR1 SGHVS, CDR2 FNYEAQ. The CDR3 coding sequence is TGTGCCACCCGACAGGGAATAAACGAAAAACTGTTTTTT. Residues: CATRQGINEKLFF.